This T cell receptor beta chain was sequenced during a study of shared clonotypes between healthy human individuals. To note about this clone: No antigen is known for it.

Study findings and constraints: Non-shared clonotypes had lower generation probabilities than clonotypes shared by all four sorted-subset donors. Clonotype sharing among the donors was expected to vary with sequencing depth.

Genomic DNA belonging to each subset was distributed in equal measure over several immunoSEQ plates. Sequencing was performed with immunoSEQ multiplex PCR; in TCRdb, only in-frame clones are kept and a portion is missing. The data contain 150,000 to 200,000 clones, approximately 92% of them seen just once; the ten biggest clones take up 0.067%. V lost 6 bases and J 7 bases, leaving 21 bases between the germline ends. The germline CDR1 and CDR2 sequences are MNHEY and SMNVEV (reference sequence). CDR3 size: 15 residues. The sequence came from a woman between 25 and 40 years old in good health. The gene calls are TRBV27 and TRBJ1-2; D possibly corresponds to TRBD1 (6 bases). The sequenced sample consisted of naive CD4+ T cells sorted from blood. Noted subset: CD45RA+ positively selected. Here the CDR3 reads CASRTAPGQGTGYTF. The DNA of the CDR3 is TGTGCCAGCAGAACCGCCCCGGGGCAGGGGACTGGCTACACCTTC.